The text below deals with one T cell receptor (beta chain). The data were taken from a study of T cell responses to AZD1222 COVID-19 vaccine. Profiling relied on immunoSEQ multiplex PCR, and the TCRdb table lists in-frame clones only, not all of them. This sample has 130,000 to 150,000 clones, with approximately 89% found just once. This TCR came from an adult in good health. Sequenced material: peripheral blood, taken on day 0 of AZD1222 vaccination.

This CDR3 reads CASSPNRFTQYF. The DNA for the CDR3 is TGTGCCAGCAGCCCCAATCGTTTTACGCAGTATTTT. This rearrangement joins TRBV14 to TRBJ2-3; D unclear. The CDR3 is made up of 12 amino acids. Germline loops: CDR1 SGHDN, CDR2 FVKESK. V was shortened by 4 bases and J by 8 bases, with 10 bases between the two germline ends. Combining the CDR3 with reference TRBV14 and TRBJ2-3 gives the whole variable domain EAGVTQFPSHSVIEKGQTVTLRCDPISGHDNLYWYRRVMGKEIKFLLHFVKESKQDESGMPNNRFLAERTGGTYSTLKVQPAELEDSGVYFCASSPNRFTQYFGPGTRLTVL.